This TCR beta chain was recovered during a study of blood T cell repertoires in COVID-19. For the study at large: Collection of acute and convalescent COVID-19 samples took place in the United States, Italy and Spain. PBMCs, B-cell-depleted T cells, or T cells provided the cDNA or gDNA that made up the material.

Produced via immunoSEQ multiplex PCR; TCRdb's table is partial and in-frame only. This table has fewer than 600,000 clones, around 89% appearing once. Clinical histories supplied by participants themselves formed the basis of cohort assignment. Cohort 3 recovered donors had two negative PCRs, clearance, or symptom resolution. Input material: PBMCs or T cells enriched from blood (not recorded which). This TCR was sampled from a woman in her 40s who had recovered from COVID-19.

The CDR3 loop is CASSLASTMVGAYEQFF. The CDR3 DNA reads as TGTGCCAGCAGCTTAGCGAGTACGATGGTAGGGGCCTATGAGCAGTTCTTC. The chain joins TRBV7-2 to TRBJ2-1; tentatively, D is TRBD1 (5 bases). The CDR3 extends over 17 amino acids. CDR1 and CDR2 from the germline V gene are SGHTA and FQGNSA. V lost 0 bases and J 8 bases, leaving 20 bases between the germline ends.